This T cell receptor (beta chain) came from a study of T cell changes during pregnancy in multiple sclerosis (dated by TCRdb to about 2019). As for the study more broadly: The study examined how the T cell repertoire changed over the course of pregnancy in women with multiple sclerosis.

In the case of this clone: Its specific antigen is unknown. Base qualities were left out, and no much larger clone turns up one base away.

The protocol used for the library was the immunoSEQ multiplex PCR assay. TCRdb mirrors the immuneACCESS table, restricted to in-frame sequences. Some clones are absent from its copies; in checked studies, under half trace to an unresolved V gene, and the reason for the others is unknown. This sample lists around 50,000 clones; approximately 91% were detected once. The top ten constitute approximately 0.61% of the sample. Sequences SGHNT (CDR1) and YENEEA (CDR2) are obtained from the germline V gene. Clipping removes 1 base from V and 9 bases from J, with 6 as the unmatched junction base count. Measured from the cysteine to the phenylalanine, the CDR3 is 14 residues long. This entry keeps only the CDR3 DNA: 42 bases, framed from base 1.

The receptor was derived from a female donor in good health, enrolled as a control in a pregnancy study. This specimen was CD4+ T cells from peripheral blood mononuclear cells, taken after pregnancy. The rearranged chain carries TRBV11-3 and TRBJ2-3, with 8 bases aligning to TRBD2. The bases read TGTGCCAGCAGCTTAGGGACTAGCCGGGCCACGCAGTATTTT. Its amino acids are CASSLGTSRATQYF.